What follows are 22 T cell receptor beta chains derived from one specimen sequenced in a study of blood T cell repertoires in COVID-19. TCRdb's table, derived via immunoSEQ multiplex PCR, lists solely in-frame clones and lacks some. The sample holds 250,000 to 350,000 clones, 75% to 90% seen once. The sample comprised peripheral blood. The receptors come from a woman in her 50s who had recovered from COVID-19.

The chain recombines TRBV6-5 with TRBJ2-7; tentative D call: TRBD1 (5 bases). The germline V and J ends were trimmed by 6 bases and 7 bases, with 10 bases remaining between them. From germline, CDR1 is MNHEY and CDR2 SVGAGI. This CDR3 has 11 residues. CDR3 sequence reads: CASSNTGEQYF. In DNA form, the CDR3 reads TGTGCCAGCAGCAACACAGGAGAGCAGTACTTC.

The rearrangement joins TRBV4-1 to TRBJ2-5; 14 bases are shared with TRBD2. V was pared by 1 base and J by 2 bases, with 6 bases of the junction left unmatched. Germline CDR1 and CDR2: MGHRA and YSYEKL. There are 18 residues in the CDR3. The CDR3 coding sequence is TGCGCCAGCAGCCAAGGACTAGCGGGAGGGCCCTGGCAAGAGACCCAGTACTTC. It codes for CASSQGLAGGPWQETQYF.

The chain recombines TRBV6-5 with TRBJ1-1; D is ambiguous. Trimming took off 1 base at V and 1 base at J, with 7 bases between the two ends. The germline V gene has CDR1 MNHEY and CDR2 SVGAGI. The CDR3 has 14 residues. As DNA, the CDR3 is TGTGCCAGCAGTTACTTCAACGGGAACACTGAAGCTTTCTTT. Protein: CASSYFNGNTEAFF.

The V and J genes are TRBV30 and TRBJ1-5, with D unresolved. The CDR3 extends over 12 amino acids. The V end was cut by 6 bases, the J end by 6 bases, with 12 bases between. Germline CDR1 and CDR2: GTSNPN and SVGIG (reference sequence). The CDR3 nucleotides read TGTGCCTGTAACCTAGTCGGTCAGCCCCAGCATTTT. Protein sequence: CACNLVGQPQHF.

This clone occurred a few times. Other DNA sequences in the sample encode the same CDR3. This rearrangement joins TRBV25-1 to TRBJ1-5, with unresolved D. V was cut by 1 base and J by 4 bases, with 5 bases left in between. Germline-derived CDR1 and CDR2 are MGHDK and SYGVNS. This CDR3 has 13 residues. As DNA, the CDR3 is TGTGCCAGCAGTGAATTCGGTAATCAGCCCCAGCATTTT. This translates into CASSEFGNQPQHF.

The chain is built from TRBV19 and TRBJ2-2, with D tentatively TRBD2 (7 bases). V lost 5 bases and J lost 5, with 24 bases in between. Germline V gives CDR1 LNHDA, CDR2 SQIVND (reference sequence). The CDR3 is made up of 18 amino acids. Written as DNA, the CDR3 is TGTGCCAGTAGTCCCCTGGTGGGGGGGCGGCCGGGGACCGGGGAGCTGTTTTTT. Encoded protein: CASSPLVGGRPGTGELFF. The full variable domain, completed using reference TRBV19 and TRBJ2-2, is DGGITQSPKYLFRKEGQNVTLSCEQNLNHDAMYWYRQDPGQGLRLIYYSQIVNDFQKGDIAEGYSVSREKKESFPLTVTSAQKNPTAFYLCASSPLVGGRPGTGELFFGEGSRLTVL.

The V gene is TRBV5-5, the J gene TRBJ2-7; 10 bases map to TRBD2. The V segment lost 5 bases and the J segment 2 bases; nucleotides outside the gene matches: 4. Germline-derived CDR1 and CDR2 are SGHKS and YYEKEE (reference sequence). The CDR3 loop spans 14 amino acids. The CDR3 spells CASSTSGVPYEQYF. As DNA, the CDR3 is TGTGCCAGCAGTACTAGCGGGGTTCCCTACGAGCAGTACTTC.

The chain combines TRBV30 with TRBJ2-3, with 9 bases identical to TRBD2. CDR3 length: 15 amino acids. J was trimmed by 6 bases and V by 1 base; bases with no gene match: 8. Germline lookup yields CDR1 GTSNPN and CDR2 SVGIG (reference sequence). In DNA, the CDR3 is TGTGCCTGGAGTGCGGGCGGGAGGGCTCCGGATACGCAGTATTTT. Translated, it gives CAWSAGGRAPDTQYF.

This chain uses TRBV5-4 with TRBJ2-1; D gene unclear. With 3 bases removed from V and 2 bases from J, the gap between germline ends came to 3 bases. The CDR3 spans 12 residues. The germline V gene has CDR1 SGHNT and CDR2 YYREEE (reference sequence). The CDR3 spells CASSSTYNEQFF. As DNA, the CDR3 is TGTGCCAGCAGCTCCACCTACAATGAGCAGTTCTTC.

The chain links TRBV5-4 to TRBJ2-2; D not certain. Germline values: CDR1 SGHNT, CDR2 YYREEE (reference sequence). The CDR3 has 16 amino acids. V gave up 6 bases and J gave up 1 base, with 16 bases separating them. CDR3 residues: CASITPQTENTGELFF. In nucleotides, the CDR3 is TGTGCCAGCATAACCCCCCAGACTGAGAACACCGGGGAGCTGTTTTTT.

The chain combines TRBV5-1 with TRBJ2-2; D is unclear. Germline-derived CDR1 and CDR2 are SGHRS and YFSETQ. Trimming pared 2 bases from V and 7 bases from J, leaving 3 bases between. CDR3 size: 11 residues. For the CDR3, the DNA is TGCGCCAGCAGCTTCGGCGGGGAGCTGTTTTTT. It codes for CASSFGGELFF.

This chain uses TRBV6-4 with TRBJ1-1; D unclear. The CDR3 consists of 15 residues. Trimming took off 0 bases at V and 4 bases at J, with 12 bases between the two ends. Germline CDR1 is MRHNA and CDR2 is SNTAGT. CDR3 in amino acids: CASSDSKQPSTEAFF. DNA for the CDR3: TGTGCCAGCAGTGACTCGAAACAGCCCTCCACTGAAGCTTTCTTT.

This chain joins TRBV5-6 and TRBJ1-1, with TRBD1 as a possible D gene (5 bases). Germline-derived CDR1 and CDR2 are SGHDT and YYEEEE. The V gene lost 3 bases and the J gene lost 1 base, with 10 bases spanning the gap. The CDR3 has 14 amino acids. CDR3 residues: CASSYRGPNTEAFF. CDR3 DNA sequence: TGTGCCAGCAGCTATAGGGGCCCGAACACTGAAGCTTTCTTT.

This chain uses TRBV2 with TRBJ1-5; TRBD1 is a possible D gene (5 bases). Looked up from germline, CDR1 is SNHLY and CDR2 is FYNNEI. V lost 6 bases, J lost 3 bases, and 12 bases lay in between. CDR3 length equals 14 residues. The CDR3 is CASRIDSSNQPQHF. The CDR3 coding sequence is TGTGCCAGCAGGATTGACAGCTCCAATCAGCCCCAGCATTTT.

The chain employs TRBV28 and TRBJ1-2, with D perhaps matching TRBD1 (6 bases). The length of the CDR3 is 14 residues. The V gene lost 1 base and the J gene lost 4 bases, with 10 bases spanning the gap. The germline gives CDR1 MDHEN, CDR2 SYDVKM. CDR3 loop: CASSLSGVFYGYTF. CDR3 DNA sequence: TGTGCCAGCAGTTTATCAGGGGTTTTCTATGGCTACACCTTC.

The rearrangement uses TRBV5-4 and TRBJ2-3; D may be TRBD2 (5 bases). CDR3 length: 16 amino acids. Trimming took off 5 bases at V and 1 base at J, with 17 bases between the two ends. In germline, CDR1 is SGHNT, CDR2 YYREEE (reference sequence). This chain's CDR3 is CASSPQEGSGTDTQYF. CDR3 bases: TGTGCCAGCAGTCCGCAAGAGGGTAGTGGCACAGATACGCAGTATTTT.

V and J are TRBV13 and TRBJ2-7, with D possibly being TRBD2 (5 bases). Trimming removed 5 bases from V and 3 bases from J, with 11 bases in between. Germline V CDR1 and CDR2: PRHDT, FYEKMQ (reference sequence). This CDR3 contains 13 residues. The CDR3 nucleotides are TGTGCCAGCAGCATCGGGATAGACTACGAGCAGTACTTC. Translated, it gives CASSIGIDYEQYF.

The chain recombines TRBV5-1 with TRBJ2-1; the D gene is possibly TRBD1 (6 bases). The CDR3 sequence is 13 residues long. V was shortened by 1 base and J by 14 bases, with 16 bases between the two germline ends. CDR1 is SGHRS, CDR2 YFSETQ, per germline. In DNA, the CDR3 is TGCGCCAGCAGCTTGAAAAACTTGGGACAAAAGTTCTTC. It is translated as CASSLKNLGQKFF.

The gene calls are TRBV7-2 and TRBJ2-5, with 7 nucleotides matching TRBD1. J gave up 3 bases and V 1 base, and 11 bases lay outside the gene matches. CDR1 and CDR2 from the germline V gene are SGHTA and FQGNSA. This CDR3 spans 17 amino acids. The CDR3 nucleotides are TGTGCCAGCAGCTTAGGGGGTCCAGGGACAGAAAAAGAGACCCAGTACTTC. Protein: CASSLGGPGTEKETQYF.

This clone occurred once. V is TRBV6-2 or TRBV6-3 and J is TRBJ2-5, with TRBD2 as a possible D gene (5 bases). Trimming took off 2 bases at V and 7 bases at J, with 11 bases between the two ends. Germline values: CDR1 MNHEY, CDR2 SVGEGT. This CDR3 spans 13 amino acids. As DNA, the CDR3 is TGTGCCAGCAGTTACATACGGGCGGGGACCCAGTACTTC. Encoded protein: CASSYIRAGTQYF.

V gene TRBV7-8 combines with J gene TRBJ1-1, with TRBD1 as a possible D gene (5 bases). Trimming cost V 0 bases and J 1 base, with 9 bases left between them. In germline, CDR1 is SGHVS, CDR2 FQNEAQ. This CDR3 region has 15 residues. This chain's CDR3 is CASSLASQGNTEAFF. DNA of the CDR3: TGTGCCAGCAGCTTAGCTTCGCAGGGGAACACTGAAGCTTTCTTT.

V and J are TRBV3-1 (or the pseudogene TRBV3-2) and TRBJ1-4; D remains ambiguous. Between the trimmed V and J ends, which lost 3 bases and 7 bases, there was a span of 12 bases. This CDR3 is built from 14 residues. The germline V gene encodes CDR1 LGHDT and CDR2 YNNKEL (reference sequence). The CDR3: CASSHNGVREKLFF. CDR3 coding DNA: TGTGCCAGCAGCCATAACGGGGTGCGTGAAAAACTGTTTTTT.